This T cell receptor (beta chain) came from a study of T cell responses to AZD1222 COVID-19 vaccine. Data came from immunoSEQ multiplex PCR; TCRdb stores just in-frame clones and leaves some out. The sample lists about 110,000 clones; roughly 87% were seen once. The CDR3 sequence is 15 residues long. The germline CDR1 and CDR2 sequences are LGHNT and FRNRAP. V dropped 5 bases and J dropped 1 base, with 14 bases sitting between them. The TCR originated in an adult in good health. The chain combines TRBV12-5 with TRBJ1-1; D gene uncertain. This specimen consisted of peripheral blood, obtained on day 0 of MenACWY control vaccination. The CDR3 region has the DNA TGTGCTAGTGGTCCTTTCTCAGAGACGAACACTGAAGCTTTCTTT. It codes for CASGPFSETNTEAFF.